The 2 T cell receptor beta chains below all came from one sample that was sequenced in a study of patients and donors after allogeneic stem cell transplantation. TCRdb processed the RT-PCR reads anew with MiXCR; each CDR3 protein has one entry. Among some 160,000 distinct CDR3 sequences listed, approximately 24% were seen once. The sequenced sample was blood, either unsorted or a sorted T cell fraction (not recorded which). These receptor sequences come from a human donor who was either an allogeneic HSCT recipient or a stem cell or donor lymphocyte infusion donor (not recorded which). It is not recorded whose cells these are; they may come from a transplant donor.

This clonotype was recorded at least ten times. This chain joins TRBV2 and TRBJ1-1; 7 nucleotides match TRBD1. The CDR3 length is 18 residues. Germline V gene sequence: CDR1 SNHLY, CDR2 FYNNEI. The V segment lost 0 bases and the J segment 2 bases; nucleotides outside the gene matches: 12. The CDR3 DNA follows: TGTGCCAGCAGTGAAGCAAGTTTCGGTGGGACAGCAAACACTGAAGCTTTCTTT. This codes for CASSEASFGGTANTEAFF.

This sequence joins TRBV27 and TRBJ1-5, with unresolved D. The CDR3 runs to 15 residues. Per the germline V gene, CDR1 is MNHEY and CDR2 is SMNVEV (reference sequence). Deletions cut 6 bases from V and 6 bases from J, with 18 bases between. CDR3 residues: CASSSSRYSRQPQHF. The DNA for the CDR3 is TGTGCCAGCAGCTCGTCTCGGTATAGCCGTCAGCCCCAGCATTTT.